This T cell receptor beta chain stems from a study of T cells in Graves' hyperthyroidism and ophthalmopathy. This clonotype was recorded a few times. Authors of the study amplified TCR beta CDR3 regions from RNA transcripts. The study used the HTBI primer set for a first-round RT-PCR of the TCR CDR3. One entry per CDR3 protein results from TCRdb running MiXCR on the multiplex PCR reads. The data hold 450,000 to 700,000 distinct CDR3 sequences, with 35% to 55% observed a single time. The CDR3 consists of 17 residues. The V gene's germline CDR1 is MNHEY and CDR2 SVGAGI. Losses at the gene ends were 6 bases for V and 3 bases for J; bases not matched to a gene: 13. Orbital computed tomography and thyroid ultrasound, together with serum TRAb and thyroxine and clinical symptoms, were used for diagnoses.

The sequence came from an adult woman with Graves' disease, either hyperthyroidism or ophthalmopathy (not recorded which). Material: peripheral blood or thyroid tissue (not recorded which). The V and J genes are TRBV6-5 and TRBJ2-2, with 7 bases that match TRBD1. CDR3 protein: CASRRRGQAVHTGELFF. Written as DNA, the CDR3 is TGTGCCAGCAGGCGAAGAGGACAGGCAGTACACACCGGGGAGCTGTTTTTT.